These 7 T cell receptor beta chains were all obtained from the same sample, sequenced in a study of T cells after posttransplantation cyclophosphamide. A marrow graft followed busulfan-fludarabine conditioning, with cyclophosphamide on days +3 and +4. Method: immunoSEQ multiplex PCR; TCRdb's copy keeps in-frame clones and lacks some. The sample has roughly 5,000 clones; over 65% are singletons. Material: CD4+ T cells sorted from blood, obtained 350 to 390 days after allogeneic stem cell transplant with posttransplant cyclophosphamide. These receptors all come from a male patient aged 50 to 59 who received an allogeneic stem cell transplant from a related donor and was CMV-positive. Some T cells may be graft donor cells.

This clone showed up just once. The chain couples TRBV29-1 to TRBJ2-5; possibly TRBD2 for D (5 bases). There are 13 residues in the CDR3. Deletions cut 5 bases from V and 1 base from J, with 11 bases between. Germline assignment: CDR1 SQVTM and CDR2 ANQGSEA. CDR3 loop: CSVRGLFQETQYF. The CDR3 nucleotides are TGCAGCGTTAGAGGACTCTTCCAAGAGACCCAGTACTTC.

CDR3 sequence: CASSPGQGADTQYF. The DNA for the CDR3 is TGTGCCAGCAGCCCCGGGCAGGGGGCAGATACGCAGTATTTT. The gene calls are TRBV11-3 and TRBJ2-3, with 7 bases that match TRBD1. Germline values: CDR1 SGHNT, CDR2 YENEEA. J gave up 4 bases and V 5 bases, and 6 bases lay outside the gene matches. The CDR3 sequence is 14 residues long.

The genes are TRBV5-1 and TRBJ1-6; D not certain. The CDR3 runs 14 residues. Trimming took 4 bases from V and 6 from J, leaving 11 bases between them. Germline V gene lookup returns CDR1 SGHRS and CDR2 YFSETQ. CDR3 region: CASSLDGVNSPLHF. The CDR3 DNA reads TGCGCCAGCAGCCTGGACGGAGTTAATTCACCCCTCCACTTT.

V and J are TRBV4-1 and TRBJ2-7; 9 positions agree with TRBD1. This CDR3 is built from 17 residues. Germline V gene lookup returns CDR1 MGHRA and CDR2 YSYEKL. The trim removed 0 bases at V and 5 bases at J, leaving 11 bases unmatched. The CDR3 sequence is CASSQDGTGNLPNEQYF. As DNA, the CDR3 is TGCGCCAGCAGCCAAGATGGGACAGGGAATCTGCCGAACGAGCAGTACTTC.

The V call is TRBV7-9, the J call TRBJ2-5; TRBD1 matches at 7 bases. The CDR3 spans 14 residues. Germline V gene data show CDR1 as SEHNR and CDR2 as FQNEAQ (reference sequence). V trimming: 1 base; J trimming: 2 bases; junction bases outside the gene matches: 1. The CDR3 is CASSLGTGQETQYF. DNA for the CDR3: TGTGCCAGCAGCTTAGGGACAGGACAAGAGACCCAGTACTTC.

The chain's CDR3 is CSASSGNEQFF. The DNA for the CDR3 is TGCAGTGCTAGTTCCGGGAATGAGCAGTTCTTC. The V call is TRBV20-1, the J call TRBJ2-1, with unresolved D. V was trimmed by 3 bases and J by 7 bases, leaving 7 bases between them. CDR3 length equals 11 residues. Germline CDR1 reads DFQATT; CDR2 reads SNEGSKA (reference sequence).

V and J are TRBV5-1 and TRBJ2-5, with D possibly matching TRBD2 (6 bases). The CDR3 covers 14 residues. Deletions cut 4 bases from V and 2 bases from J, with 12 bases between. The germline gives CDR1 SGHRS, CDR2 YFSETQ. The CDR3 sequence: CASSPGDQQETQYF. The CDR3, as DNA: TGCGCCAGCAGCCCGGGGGACCAACAAGAGACCCAGTACTTC.